The clone carrying this T cell receptor beta chain has a count of ten or more. Its antigen is not identified. The germline V and J ends were trimmed by 6 bases and 4 bases, with 13 bases remaining between them. This CDR3 region has 14 residues. The record originates from a study of identical twins. Whole-study findings and limits: Memory repertoires lacked the insertion deficit that abundant cord blood beta clonotypes showed.

TCRdb recomputed calls from the 5' RACE reads with MiXCR, one row per CDR3 protein. This table holds 400,000 to 500,000 distinct CDR3 sequences, roughly an eighth found once. This same sample was also taken into another study, of yellow fever vaccine responses in identical twins. Per that study: After vaccination, twins' T cell response reportedly seemed partly convergent, partly personalized.

This sequence joins TRBV12-3 or TRBV12-4 and TRBJ2-4; D is ambiguous. Sequenced input: CD4+ T cells sorted from blood. This sequence was found in a woman aged 18 to 35 in good health. CDR3 loop: CASRRDDGKNIQYF. The CDR3 DNA follows: TGTGCCAGCAGAAGAGACGACGGTAAAAACATTCAGTACTTC.